Listed below are T cell receptor beta chains from one sample, sequenced in a study of shared clonotypes between healthy human individuals. Clones were read by immunoSEQ multiplex PCR, and TCRdb kept only the in-frame ones, dropping some. Of about 1.1 million clones in the sample, approximately 75% were seen once. The specimen was memory CD4+ T cells from PBMCs. These receptors all stem from a man younger than 35 in good health. Some clones in this sample may be carry-over from other donors' samples. The CDR3 runs from the conserved cysteine through the conserved F or W. D genes are given only for firm matches. The size entry is marked missing in some rows and otherwise reads once, few, many or a size class.

TRBV2	TRBJ2-7	.	.	CASSFDRPVSF	TGTGCCAGCAGTTTTGACAGGCCCGTATCATTC
TRBV28	TRBJ1-5	TRBD1	once	CASTILRDRGGQPQHF	TGTGCCAGCACCATCCTCCGGGACAGGGGTGGTCAGCCCCAGCATTTT
TRBV6-5	TRBJ1-3	.	.	CASSRTIGNTIYF	TGTGCCAGCAGTCGGACAATCGGAAACACCATATATTTT
TRBV10-1	TRBJ1-4	.	.	CASSARVGGQPNEKLFF	TGCGCCAGCAGCGCCAGGGTGGGGGGGCAGCCTAATGAAAAACTGTTTTTT
TRBV18	TRBJ1-6	TRBD1	.	CASSLSMDRGSPLHF	TGTGCCAGCTCACTCTCCATGGACAGGGGGTCACCCCTCCACTTT
TRBV5-4	TRBJ1-1	.	once	CASSPAPGEAYTEAFF	TGTGCCAGCAGCCCGGCCCCGGGAGAGGCTTACACTGAAGCTTTCTTT
TRBV5-1	TRBJ2-6	.	.	CASSIGETQANVLTF	TGCGCCAGCTCGATCGGGGAAACCCAGGCCAACGTCCTGACTTTC
TRBV29-1	TRBJ2-3	.	.	CSVARWKRGDTQYF	TGCAGCGTTGCTAGGTGGAAACGGGGGGATACGCAGTATTTT
TRBV6-1	TRBJ2-1	.	.	CAGRQGLYNEQFF	TGTGCCGGGCGTCAGGGTTTATACAATGAGCAGTTCTTC
TRBV4-1	TRBJ1-5	TRBD1	.	CASSRRELGTGRIGQPQHF	TGCGCCAGCAGTCGCAGAGAACTCGGGACAGGGAGGATCGGTCAGCCCCAGCATTTT
TRBV5-1	TRBJ2-7	.	.	CASSLAPGEQYF	TGCGCCAGCAGCTTGGCCCCAGGGGAGCAGTACTTC
TRBV7-9	TRBJ2-1	.	.	CASSLVYAEYNEQFF	TGTGCCAGCAGCTTAGTCTATGCGGAATACAATGAGCAGTTCTTC
TRBV28	TRBJ2-5	TRBD2	.	CASSLSRTSGNQETQYF	TGTGCCAGCAGTCTTTCCCGGACTAGCGGGAATCAAGAGACCCAGTACTTC
TRBV18	TRBJ1-3	TRBD1	.	CASSPKPGQGGNTIYF	TGTGCCAGCTCACCAAAACCGGGACAGGGTGGAAACACCATATATTTT
TRBV7-8	TRBJ1-6	.	.	CASSGREDSPLHF	TGTGCCAGCAGCGGCAGGGAGGATTCACCCCTCCACTTT
TRBV19	TRBJ2-1	.	.	CASTQSPSSYNEQFF	TGTGCCAGTACCCAATCACCGAGCTCCTACAATGAGCAGTTCTTC
TRBV10-3	TRBJ2-7	TRBD1	many	CAISTQGGPYEQYF	TGTGCCATCAGCACACAGGGGGGCCCCTACGAGCAGTACTTC
TRBV10-3	TRBJ2-6	TRBD2	.	CAISITGGGANVLTF	TGTGCCATCAGTATCACGGGAGGTGGGGCCAACGTCCTGACTTTC
TRBV7-6	TRBJ1-4	.	.	CASSPNWSGKLFF	TGTGCCAGCAGCCCAAACTGGTCGGGAAAACTGTTTTTT
TRBV5-1	TRBJ1-1	.	.	CASSSAGTLGTEAFF	TGCGCCAGCAGCTCGGCCGGGACCTTAGGGACTGAAGCTTTCTTT
TRBV28	TRBJ1-1	.	.	CASSAPGYRGNTEAFF	TGTGCCAGCAGTGCCCCAGGGTATAGGGGGAACACTGAAGCTTTCTTT
TRBV10-3	TRBJ1-3	.	.	CAIRLDRYSGNTIYF	TGTGCCATCAGATTGGACAGATACTCTGGAAACACCATATATTTT
TRBV5-1	TRBJ1-4	.	.	CASSLDGSFDEKLFF	TGCGCCAGCAGCTTGGATGGATCCTTCGATGAAAAACTGTTTTTT
TRBV2	TRBJ1-1	.	few	CASSRQAVNTEAFF	TGTGCCAGCAGCCGACAGGCCGTGAACACTGAAGCTTTCTTT
TRBV14	TRBJ2-5	TRBD2	.	CASAGTSYETQYF	TGTGCCAGCGCCGGGACTAGCTATGAGACCCAGTACTTC
TRBV28	TRBJ2-3	.	.	CASSRAERQTDTQYF	TGTGCCAGCAGCCGAGCTGAGAGACAGACAGATACGCAGTATTTT
TRBV28	TRBJ1-2	TRBD1	few	CASSGQDSFYGYTF	TGTGCCAGCAGCGGACAGGACAGTTTTTATGGCTACACCTTC
TRBV5-1	TRBJ2-3	TRBD2	.	CASSPRLAGPTDTQYF	TGCGCCAGCAGCCCGCGACTAGCGGGACCCACAGATACGCAGTATTTT
TRBV5-1	TRBJ2-5	TRBD1	.	CASSSDRAMQETQYF	TGCGCCAGCAGTTCCGACAGGGCGATGCAAGAGACCCAGTACTTC
TRBV25-1	TRBJ1-1	.	.	CASSEGQQNTEAFF	TGTGCCAGCAGTGAGGGACAACAGAACACTGAAGCTTTCTTT
TRBV5-6	TRBJ2-1	TRBD2	.	CASSFLSGSPSYNEQFF	TGTGCCAGCAGCTTCCTTAGCGGGAGTCCCTCCTACAATGAGCAGTTCTTC
TRBV10-3	TRBJ1-1	TRBD1	.	CAISDTDRGGSEAFF	TGTGCCATCAGTGATACCGACAGGGGGGGCTCTGAAGCTTTCTTT
TRBV5-6	TRBJ2-3	.	.	CASSYGGGTDTQYF	TGTGCCAGCAGTTATGGTGGCGGGACGGATACGCAGTATTTT
TRBV6-1	TRBJ1-4	.	.	CASRETKVFNEKLFF	TGTGCCAGCAGGGAGACGAAGGTGTTTAATGAAAAACTGTTTTTT
TRBV6-1	TRBJ2-3	.	.	CASRRTDTQYF	TGTGCCAGCAGGCGGACAGATACGCAGTATTTT
TRBV19	TRBJ2-7	TRBD2	.	CASSTGSSGSYEQYF	TGTGCCAGTAGTACCGGGAGTAGCGGGAGTTACGAGCAGTACTTC
TRBV5-6	TRBJ1-6	.	once	CASSLGVQGNSPLHF	TGTGCCAGCAGCTTGGGAGTCCAAGGAAATTCACCCCTCCACTTT
TRBV28	TRBJ1-5	.	.	CAIARANQPQHF	TGTGCCATCGCTCGGGCCAATCAGCCCCAGCATTTT
TRBV28	TRBJ2-7	TRBD2	.	CASSWGLGVAGEQYF	TGTGCCAGCAGTTGGGGTCTCGGCGTAGCGGGCGAGCAGTACTTC
TRBV5-6	TRBJ2-5	.	once	CASSLSPREETQYF	TGTGCCAGCAGCTTGAGCCCTAGGGAGGAGACCCAGTACTTC
TRBV6-5	TRBJ2-1	TRBD2	.	CASSYGTSGLYNEQFF	TGTGCCAGCAGTTACGGGACTAGCGGCCTTTACAATGAGCAGTTCTTC
TRBV5-4	TRBJ2-3	TRBD2	.	CASSLLTSGWSTDTQYF	TGTGCCAGCAGCTTACTCACTAGCGGCTGGAGCACAGATACGCAGTATTTT
TRBV30	TRBJ2-7	TRBD2	few	CAWKGREVSSEQYF	TGTGCCTGGAAAGGGCGGGAGGTCTCTAGTGAGCAGTACTTC
TRBV2	TRBJ1-5	.	few	CASSGGNQPQHF	TGTGCCAGCAGTGGAGGTAATCAGCCCCAGCATTTT
TRBV6-6	TRBJ1-2	.	.	CASSPDSYYGYTF	TGTGCCAGCAGCCCTGACAGCTACTATGGCTACACCTTC
TRBV7-2	TRBJ2-3	.	.	CASRRVVDTQYF	TGTGCCAGCAGGAGAGTAGTAGATACGCAGTATTTT
TRBV18	TRBJ2-7	TRBD1	.	CASSPDRGRPYEQYF	TGTGCCAGCTCACCCGACAGGGGGCGCCCCTACGAGCAGTACTTC
TRBV6-5	TRBJ2-7	TRBD2	once	CASSSGLAALSYEQYF	TGTGCCAGCAGTTCGGGACTAGCGGCCCTCTCCTACGAGCAGTACTTC
TRBV7-2	TRBJ2-7	.	.	CASSLVPAFMGEPYEQYF	TGTGCCAGCAGCTTAGTCCCTGCCTTTATGGGGGAGCCCTACGAGCAGTACTTC
TRBV5-1	TRBJ2-7	TRBD2	.	CASSLNAGVPEQYF	TGCGCCAGCAGCTTGAATGCGGGAGTCCCCGAGCAGTACTTC
TRBV7-9	TRBJ1-2	TRBD1	once	CASSPTGDNYGYTF	TGTGCCAGCAGCCCCACAGGGGATAACTATGGCTACACCTTC
TRBV7-2	TRBJ1-1	TRBD1	.	CASSPTRGQGVPGAEAFF	TGTGCCAGCAGCCCCACCAGGGGACAGGGAGTTCCGGGCGCTGAAGCTTTCTTT
TRBV6-5	TRBJ2-5	TRBD1	.	CASRGQGGETQYF	TGTGCCAGCAGGGGACAGGGGGGCGAGACCCAGTACTTC
TRBV5-6	TRBJ1-2	.	.	CASSFGRDNYGYTF	TGTGCCAGCAGCTTTGGTCGGGATAACTATGGCTACACCTTC
TRBV21-1	TRBJ1-5	.	.	CASSKWKGAQHF	TGTGCCAGCAGCAAATGGAAAGGAGCCCAGCATTTT
TRBV4-1	TRBJ2-5	.	few	CASSQDWGAQETQYF	TGCGCCAGCAGCCAAGATTGGGGGGCCCAAGAGACCCAGTACTTC
TRBV6-1	TRBJ1-2	TRBD1	.	CASTRTGSNYGYTF	TGTGCCAGCACCCGGACAGGGTCCAACTATGGCTACACCTTC
TRBV7-2	TRBJ2-7	.	.	CASSSLTYEQYF	TGTGCCAGCAGCTCATTGACCTACGAGCAGTACTTC
TRBV23-1	TRBJ1-2	.	.	CASSQSRFGYTF	TGCGCCAGCAGTCAATCGCGGTTTGGCTACACCTTC
TRBV28	TRBJ2-2	TRBD1	.	CASSNPGQGAVGELFF	TGTGCCAGCAGTAACCCGGGACAGGGGGCAGTCGGGGAGCTGTTTTTT